This entry lists 23 T cell receptor beta chains sequenced from one sample in a study of blood T cell repertoires in COVID-19. Using immunoSEQ multiplex PCR, the repertoire was profiled, and TCRdb retains in-frame clones only, with some absent. Of about 190,000 clones listed, 75% to 85% are singletons. The sample was peripheral blood. Receptor source: a man between 60 and 75 years old with acute or convalescent COVID-19.

This clone has only a few counts. This chain links TRBV5-1 with TRBJ2-7, with TRBD1 matching over 8 bases. Trimming cost V 3 bases and J 3 bases; bases outside gene matches: 8. Germline V gene data show CDR1 as SGHRS and CDR2 as YFSETQ. The length of the CDR3 is 15 residues. The CDR3 DNA follows: TGCGCCAGCAGCTGGGGGGACAGGTCAGACTACGAGCAGTACTTC. It specifies CASSWGDRSDYEQYF.

This clone was detected only once. This chain uses TRBV2 with TRBJ2-1; 8 positions agree with TRBD1. The junction had 3 bases not matched to a gene; V was cut back by 8 bases and J by 0 bases. The CDR3 covers 14 residues. In germline, CDR1 is SNHLY, CDR2 FYNNEI. In nucleotides, the CDR3 is TGTGCCAGCCGACAGGGGATCTCCTACAATGAGCAGTTCTTC. It is translated as CASRQGISYNEQFF.

This clone has only a few counts. The gene calls are TRBV9 and TRBJ2-2; 7 positions match TRBD2. This CDR3 contains 15 residues. With V trimmed by 4 bases and J by 3 bases, 6 bases remained unmatched. Germline CDR1 and CDR2: SGDLS and YYNGEE. The CDR3 sequence is CASSPSGGYTGELFF. As DNA, the CDR3 is TGTGCCAGCAGCCCCTCCGGGGGGTACACCGGGGAGCTGTTTTTT. Complete variable domain (other parts from reference TRBV9 and TRBJ2-2): DSGVTQTPKHLITATGQRVTLRCSPRSGDLSVYWYQQSLDQGLQFLIQYYNGEERAKGNILERFSAQQFPDLHSELNLSSLELGDSALYFCASSPSGGYTGELFFGEGSRLTVL.

The gene calls are TRBV4-2 and TRBJ2-7, with 14 nucleotides matching TRBD2. CDR1 is LGHNA and CDR2 is YNFKEQ in the germline V gene. This CDR3 is built from 15 residues. The J segment lost 3 bases and the V segment lost 3 bases, leaving 1 base of the junction unmatched. The CDR3 DNA follows: TGTGCCAGCAGCCATGGACTAGCGGGGGGCTACGAGCAGTACTTC. Translation gives CASSHGLAGGYEQYF.

This clone was seen a few times. V usage is TRBV6-1 and J usage is TRBJ2-7; possibly TRBD2 for D (5 bases). The V end was cut by 1 base, the J end by 2 bases, with 12 bases between. Per germline, CDR1 MNHNS and CDR2 SASEGT. CDR3 length equals 15 residues. CDR3 residues: CASSEGRIGPYEQYF. The CDR3, as DNA: TGTGCCAGCAGTGAAGGGAGGATAGGGCCCTACGAGCAGTACTTC.

This clone appeared a single time. This chain connects TRBV6-4 to TRBJ1-2, with D perhaps matching TRBD1 (5 bases). V dropped 5 bases and J dropped 5 bases, with 12 bases sitting between them. This CDR3 spans 13 amino acids. Germline V CDR1 and CDR2: MRHNA, SNTAGT. The CDR3 nucleotides read TGTGCCAGCAGTTCCCACCAGGGATATGGCTACACCTTC. Protein: CASSSHQGYGYTF.

The rearrangement uses TRBV12-3 or TRBV12-4 and TRBJ1-6, with D unclear. V shed 1 base and J shed 11 bases, with 9 bases lying between them. This CDR3 is built from 13 residues. CDR3 nucleotides: TGTGCCAGCAGTTTAGAGGGAGGAACACCCCTCCACTTT. This translates into CASSLEGGTPLHF.

This chain links TRBV24-1 with TRBJ2-1; D perhaps matches TRBD1 (5 bases). There are 16 residues in the CDR3. Germline-derived CDR1 and CDR2 are KGHDR and SFDVKD. The V and J ends lost 5 bases and 5 bases respectively, with 18 bases between them. The CDR3 here is CATSGETGLRDNEQFF. The DNA for the CDR3 is TGTGCCACCAGTGGGGAAACAGGCCTCCGCGACAATGAGCAGTTCTTC.

The chain combines TRBV19 with TRBJ1-1; no clear D gene. The V end was cut by 0 bases, the J end by 1 base, with 6 bases between. Germline V CDR1 and CDR2: LNHDA, SQIVND (reference sequence). The CDR3 totals 14 residues. The CDR3 is CASSIDAGNTEAFF. CDR3 nucleotides: TGTGCCAGTAGTATAGATGCCGGGAACACTGAAGCTTTCTTT. The full variable domain, its missing parts supplied by reference TRBV19 and TRBJ1-1, is DGGITQSPKYLFRKEGQNVTLSCEQNLNHDAMYWYRQDPGQGLRLIYYSQIVNDFQKGDIAEGYSVSREKKESFPLTVTSAQKNPTAFYLCASSIDAGNTEAFFGQGTRLTVV.

This chain uses TRBV10-3 with TRBJ1-2, with 10 nucleotides matching TRBD1. The CDR3 has 16 residues. Losses at the gene ends were 0 bases for V and 13 bases for J; bases not matched to a gene: 14. In germline, CDR1 is ENHRY, CDR2 SYGVKD. CDR3: CAISESRLARQGACTF. The CDR3 region has the DNA TGTGCCATCAGTGAGTCGAGGTTGGCCAGACAGGGGGCCTGCACCTTC.

This chain connects TRBV6-1 to TRBJ2-4; D unclear. The CDR3 loop spans 12 amino acids. Germline-derived CDR1 and CDR2 are MNHNS and SASEGT. V gave up 2 bases and J gave up 11 bases, with 10 bases separating them. Here the CDR3 reads CASSEYQAVQYF. The CDR3, as DNA: TGTGCCAGCAGTGAATATCAAGCTGTTCAGTACTTC.

The chain recombines TRBV27 with TRBJ1-2, with 9 bases that match TRBD1. After removal of 6 bases from V and 2 bases from J, the junction contained 10 bases not matched to a gene. The CDR3 length is 16 residues. Per the germline V gene, CDR1 is MNHEY and CDR2 is SMNVEV (reference sequence). The CDR3 sequence is CASSLAPGQGNYGYTF. In DNA, the CDR3 is TGTGCCAGCAGCCTCGCTCCGGGACAGGGAAACTATGGCTACACCTTC.

In this sample, this clone turned up a few times. The chain couples TRBV2 to TRBJ1-1; possible D gene TRBD1, 5 bases. This CDR3 contains 14 residues. Germline lookup yields CDR1 SNHLY and CDR2 FYNNEI. The V end lost 4 bases, the J end lost 1 base, and 10 bases lay between the germline ends. The CDR3: CASSAPGWNTEAFF. DNA of the CDR3: TGTGCCAGCAGTGCACCAGGGTGGAACACTGAAGCTTTCTTT. Combining the CDR3 with reference TRBV2 and TRBJ1-1 gives the whole variable domain EPEVTQTPSHQVTQMGQEVILRCVPISNHLYFYWYRQILGQKVEFLVSFYNNEISEKSEIFDDQFSVERPDGSNFTLKIRSTKLEDSAMYFCASSAPGWNTEAFFGQGTRLTVV.

V is TRBV5-1 and J is TRBJ1-2, with TRBD1 matching over 9 bases. The CDR3 is made up of 15 amino acids. CDR1 is SGHRS, CDR2 YFSETQ, per germline. Trimming at V came to 2 bases and at J to 4 bases, leaving 6 bases not matched to a gene. CDR3 in amino acids: CASSLNPGQGYGYTF. The DNA for the CDR3 is TGCGCCAGCAGCTTAAACCCGGGACAGGGCTATGGCTACACCTTC.

The chain is built from TRBV21-1 and TRBJ2-5; the D call TRBD1 from the table was never checked on the DNA. TRBV21-1 is a known pseudogene. This CDR3 spans 15 amino acids. The CDR3 sequence is CASSSNYRGQETQYF. CDR3 DNA: TGTGCCAGCAGTTCCAACTACAGGGGACAAGAGACCCAGTACTTC.

For the CDR3, the DNA is TGTGCCATCAGCCTCTCGGGAGCAGATACGCAGTATTTT. It translates to CAISLSGADTQYF. This rearrangement joins TRBV10-3 to TRBJ2-3; possibly TRBD2 for D (6 bases). Trimming left V 6 bases short and J 4 bases short, with 11 bases between. Germline V gene lookup returns CDR1 ENHRY and CDR2 SYGVKD. The CDR3 runs to 13 residues.

V and J are TRBV6-1 and TRBJ1-4; TRBD1 might be the D (5 bases). CDR1 MNHNS and CDR2 SASEGT come from the germline V gene. V was shortened by 5 bases and J by 7 bases, with 14 bases between the two germline ends. The CDR3 loop spans 14 amino acids. The CDR3 is CASSYGQGGEKLFF. The CDR3 bases are TGTGCCAGCAGTTATGGGCAGGGAGGTGAAAAACTGTTTTTT.

This clone was observed a handful of times. J is TRBJ2-3 and V is TRBV7-2; tentatively, D is TRBD2 (6 bases). Per germline, CDR1 SGHTA and CDR2 FQGNSA. CDR3 length: 13 residues. The ends were cut back, 5 bases at V and 4 bases at J, with 10 bases in the middle. The CDR3 spells CASSPTSPDTQYF. As DNA, the CDR3 is TGTGCCAGCAGCCCCACTAGCCCAGATACGCAGTATTTT.

This clone appeared a single time. The gene calls are TRBV11-1 and TRBJ2-7, with D unclear. V was shortened by 4 bases and J by 2 bases, with 9 bases between the two germline ends. Germline V gene data show CDR1 as SGHAT and CDR2 as FQDESV (reference sequence). This CDR3 has 13 residues. CDR3 residues: CASSSTSPYEQYF. CDR3 DNA sequence: TGTGCCAGCAGCTCGACATCCCCCTACGAGCAGTACTTC.

The chain combines TRBV5-8 with TRBJ1-4; 10 bases fit TRBD1. Germline V lookup: CDR1 SGHTS, CDR2 YDEGEE. The CDR3 spans 15 residues. Germline trimming cut 4 bases from V and 5 bases from J; bases unmatched to any gene: 5. This chain's CDR3 is CASSRQGARNEKLFF. Written as DNA, the CDR3 is TGTGCCAGCAGCAGACAGGGGGCTCGGAATGAAAAACTGTTTTTT. The full variable domain, in which reference TRBV5-8 and TRBJ1-4 provide the parts outside the CDR3, is EAGVTQSPTHLIKTRGQQATLRCSPISGHTSVYWYQQALGLGLQFLLWYDEGEERNRGNFPPRFSGRQFPNYSSELNVNALELEDSALYLCASSRQGARNEKLFFGSGTQLSVL.

The chain uses TRBV6-6 and TRBJ2-7; TRBD1 might be the D (6 bases). The V end lost 2 bases, the J end lost 3 bases, and 11 bases lay between the germline ends. Germline V gene data show CDR1 as MNHNY and CDR2 as SVGAGI (reference sequence). The CDR3 runs 14 residues. CDR3 loop: CASSYGGRGYEQYF. The CDR3 bases are TGTGCCAGCAGTTACGGGGGCAGGGGCTACGAGCAGTACTTC.

This rearrangement joins TRBV12-5 to TRBJ1-5, with unresolved D. The CDR3 is 13 amino acids. The V end was cut by 2 bases, the J end by 4 bases, with 6 bases between. Germline loops: CDR1 LGHNT, CDR2 FRNRAP. The CDR3: CASGLTGNQPQHF. The CDR3 DNA follows: TGTGCTAGTGGTTTGACGGGGAATCAGCCCCAGCATTTT.

The chain couples TRBV6-6 to TRBJ2-4; the match to TRBD1 covers 8 bases. The germline gives CDR1 MNHNY, CDR2 SVGAGI (reference sequence). Trimming removed 5 bases from V and 1 base from J; junction bases left unmatched: 10. This CDR3 spans 17 amino acids. In DNA form, the CDR3 reads TGTGCCAGCAGTCCTAGCAGGGGGCTGGGGGCCAAAAACATTCAGTACTTC. This translates into CASSPSRGLGAKNIQYF.